Below are 21 T cell receptor beta chains sequenced from a single sample in a study of T cells after yellow fever vaccination. MiXCR was run by TCRdb on the 5' RACE reads, yielding one entry per CDR3 protein. The sample holds 95,000 to 150,000 distinct CDR3 sequences; 6.5% to 8% are singletons and the top ten take around 2.3%. This specimen consisted of CD4+ T cells sorted from PBMCs, obtained more than 8 days after the first yellow fever vaccination. The receptor set was obtained from a man younger than 35 who received the YFV17D yellow fever vaccine.

With regard to this clonotype: One end of the junction varies from germline; a read error may be responsible. The rearrangement joins TRBV10-3 to TRBJ2-5; tentatively, D is TRBD2 (6 bases). CDR3 length: 11 residues. Germline V lookup: CDR1 ENHRY, CDR2 SYGVKD. CDR3 in amino acids: CAISAGEIQYF. The CDR3 coding sequence is TGTGCCATCAGTGCGGGAGAGATCCAGTACTTC.

There are many counts of this clonotype. The rearrangement joins TRBV6-1 to TRBJ1-5; 11 nucleotides agree with TRBD1. Trimming removed 6 bases from V and 3 bases from J; junction bases left unmatched: 4. Germline V gene sequence: CDR1 MNHNS, CDR2 SASEGT. The CDR3 runs to 15 residues. CDR3 region: CASRAGQGANQPQHF. Written as DNA, the CDR3 is TGTGCCAGCAGGGCCGGACAGGGGGCCAATCAGCCCCAGCATTTT.

The sample holds many counts of this clonotype. V is TRBV6-1 and J is TRBJ1-1; tentatively, D is TRBD1 (5 bases). V lost 1 base, J lost 4 bases, and 7 bases lay in between. The CDR3 sequence is 13 residues long. The germline gives CDR1 MNHNS, CDR2 SASEGT. CDR3 residues: CASSEGGGTEAFF. The CDR3 nucleotides are TGTGCCAGCAGTGAAGGGGGGGGCACTGAAGCTTTCTTT.

The chain links TRBV20-1 to TRBJ1-2; TRBD1 matches 10 bases. The V segment lost 6 bases and the J segment 1 base; nucleotides outside the gene matches: 2. The CDR3 runs 13 residues. The germline gives CDR1 DFQATT, CDR2 SNEGSKA (reference sequence). CDR3 sequence reads: CSARDRGNYGYTF. In DNA, the CDR3 is TGCAGTGCCAGGGACAGGGGTAACTATGGCTACACCTTC.

This clonotype was observed many times. The chain combines TRBV5-6 with TRBJ2-5; possibly TRBD1 or TRBD2 for D (6 bases each). Germline V gives CDR1 SGHDT, CDR2 YYEEEE. The CDR3 is 15 amino acids. Trimming took off 4 bases at V and 2 bases at J, with 15 bases between the two ends. In DNA form, the CDR3 reads TGTGCCAGCAGCCACCGGGGGCGATTTCAAGAGACCCAGTACTTC. It is translated as CASSHRGRFQETQYF.

The sample holds a few counts of this clonotype. The CDR3 reads CAWSVPHLQETQYF. In nucleotides, the CDR3 is TGTGCCTGGAGTGTCCCGCACCTACAAGAGACCCAGTACTTC. V is TRBV30 and J is TRBJ2-5; unclear D gene. Germline V lookup: CDR1 GTSNPN, CDR2 SVGIG (reference sequence). The CDR3 is 14 amino acids. With 0 bases removed from V and 2 bases from J, the gap between germline ends came to 10 bases.

This clonotype was observed many times. The chain uses TRBV9 and TRBJ2-3, with a weak D call TRBD2 (6 bases). The CDR3 totals 16 residues. Trimming removed 0 bases from V and 0 bases from J, with 11 bases in between. Germline values: CDR1 SGDLS, CDR2 YYNGEE. CDR3 region: CASSVGGGISTDTQYF. The DNA of the CDR3 is TGTGCCAGCAGCGTAGGCGGCGGGATTAGCACAGATACGCAGTATTTT.

This clonotype was detected ten times or more. The V and J genes are TRBV3-1 and TRBJ2-6, with D possibly being TRBD1 or TRBD2 (5 bases each). There are 17 residues in the CDR3. Germline V lookup: CDR1 LGHDT, CDR2 YNNKEL (reference sequence). The V end was cut by 6 bases, the J end by 0 bases, with 15 bases between. The DNA of the CDR3 is TGTGCCAGCAGGGATTCGGGGCGCATCTCTGGGGCCAACGTCCTGACTTTC. Its translation: CASRDSGRISGANVLTF.

This clonotype was detected ten times or more. The chain uses TRBV20-1 and TRBJ1-1; D ambiguous. The length of the CDR3 is 14 residues. The V end lost 3 bases, the J end lost 7 bases, and 18 bases lay between the germline ends. Germline V CDR1 and CDR2: DFQATT, SNEGSKA (reference sequence). CDR3 coding DNA: TGCAGTGCTAGTTCGGCCCTCGGGGAGTTTGAAGCTTTCTTT. Amino acids: CSASSALGEFEAFF.

The gene calls are TRBV3-1 and TRBJ1-2; no clear D. The CDR3 is 14 residues long. With 4 bases removed from V and 8 bases from J, the gap between germline ends came to 17 bases. The germline V gene encodes CDR1 LGHDT and CDR2 YNNKEL (reference sequence). The CDR3: CASSPNRVYNGYTF. The CDR3 DNA sequence: TGTGCCAGCAGCCCTAACCGGGTTTACAACGGCTACACCTTC.

This clonotype came up many times. The chain employs TRBV7-2 and TRBJ1-5; D unresolved. The V end lost 4 bases, the J end lost 4 bases, and 8 bases lay between the germline ends. Germline CDR1 and CDR2: SGHTA and FQGNSA. The CDR3 runs 13 residues. DNA for the CDR3: TGTGCCAGCAGCTCTAGGGCGAATCAGCCCCAGCATTTT. Protein product: CASSSRANQPQHF.

Concerning this clonotype: This may stem from a read error, because a much larger clone lies one nucleotide away. The conserved phenylalanine or tryptophan normally closing the CDR3 is absent here, so this likely arose from a read error. DNA for the CDR3: TGTGCCAGCAGCTCCCTAGCGGTGAAAGAGACCCAGTACGTC. It is translated as CASSSLAVKETQYV. The chain has TRBV28 and TRBJ2-5, with 7 bases aligning to TRBD2. Germline CDR1 and CDR2: MDHEN and SYDVKM. After removal of 6 bases from V and 3 bases from J, the junction contained 7 bases not matched to a gene. The CDR3 spans 14 residues.

This clonotype was counted many times. The V gene is TRBV5-1, the J gene TRBJ2-3, with D perhaps TRBD1 or TRBD2 (5 bases each). Germline V gives CDR1 SGHRS, CDR2 YFSETQ. V was pared by 4 bases and J by 2 bases, with 17 bases between. The CDR3 runs to 16 residues. DNA of the CDR3: TGCGCCAGCAGCGTTTGGGGGTCAGCGCCCACAGATACGCAGTATTTT. Protein: CASSVWGSAPTDTQYF.

This clonotype was observed at least ten times. The chain is built from TRBV6-5 and TRBJ2-3, with D perhaps being TRBD1 or TRBD2 (5 bases each). Germline V gene lookup returns CDR1 MNHEY and CDR2 SVGAGI. The CDR3 covers 14 residues. V lost 5 bases to trimming and J lost 0 bases, with 9 bases between them. As DNA, the CDR3 is TGTGCCAGCAGTCACGGGACCAGCACAGATACGCAGTATTTT. Translated, it gives CASSHGTSTDTQYF.

This clonotype appeared many times. This chain connects TRBV5-1 to TRBJ2-4, with D hard to call. CDR3 length: 19 residues. Trimming shortened V by 0 bases and J by 0 bases, and 19 bases separated the two germline ends. In germline, CDR1 is SGHRS, CDR2 YFSETQ. CDR3 sequence (DNA): TGCGCCAGCAGCTTGGGAGCTAGTCCATCTATATTAGCCAAAAACATTCAGTACTTC. This gives the protein CASSLGASPSILAKNIQYF.

The J gene is TRBJ2-3, the V gene TRBV20-1; D tentatively reads TRBD1 or TRBD2 (5 bases each). The CDR3 sequence is 12 residues long. With 3 bases removed from V and 6 bases from J, the gap between germline ends came to 10 bases. CDR1 and CDR2 from the germline V gene are DFQATT and SNEGSKA (reference sequence). The CDR3 spells CSARGTADTQYF. The DNA for the CDR3 is TGCAGTGCTAGGGGGACGGCGGATACGCAGTATTTT.

This clonotype was observed many times. This chain links TRBV29-1 with TRBJ2-5; possible D gene TRBD1, 6 bases. Germline loops: CDR1 SQVTM, CDR2 ANQGSEA. The V and J ends lost 3 bases and 3 bases respectively, with 14 bases between them. This CDR3 comprises 14 residues. CDR3 in amino acids: CSVDRGVGEETQYF. In DNA, the CDR3 is TGCAGCGTTGACAGGGGCGTTGGAGAAGAGACCCAGTACTTC.

This clonotype was found many times. The chain has TRBV20-1 and TRBJ2-5; the match to TRBD2 covers 9 bases. The CDR3 runs to 15 residues. Germline loops: CDR1 DFQATT, CDR2 SNEGSKA (reference sequence). The junction had 6 bases not matched to a gene; V was cut back by 2 bases and J by 2 bases. The DNA for the CDR3 is TGCAGTGCTAGAAAGGGTCTAGCGGGGCAAGAGACCCAGTACTTC. Encoded protein: CSARKGLAGQETQYF.

In this sample, this clonotype turned up many times. This chain joins TRBV3-1 and TRBJ1-2, with D maybe TRBD1 (5 bases). CDR3 size: 15 residues. V was clipped by 0 bases and J by 2 bases, with 10 bases between them. Germline CDR1 LGHDT, CDR2 YNNKEL (reference sequence). The CDR3 DNA reads as TGTGCCAGCAGCCAAGATCTGGGGGGGAACTATGGCTACACCTTC. Protein product: CASSQDLGGNYGYTF.

J is TRBJ1-1 and V is TRBV7-2; a possible D gene is TRBD1 (5 bases). Germline V lookup: CDR1 SGHTA, CDR2 FQGNSA. The CDR3 loop spans 13 amino acids. The germline V and J ends were trimmed by 1 base and 6 bases, with 9 bases remaining between them. CDR3 bases: TGTGCCAGCAGCTTAGAGACAGAGCCTGAAGCTTTCTTT. Residues: CASSLETEPEAFF.

This clonotype was seen ten or more times. The chain has TRBV28 and TRBJ2-7; D is uncertain. This CDR3 has 14 residues. Germline-derived CDR1 and CDR2 are MDHEN and SYDVKM. Trimming took 1 base from V and 1 from J, leaving 8 bases between them. CDR3 sequence (DNA): TGTGCCAGCAGTTTATCTACCGGGTCCTACGAGCAGTACGTC. This sequence encodes CASSLSTGSYEQYV.